This T cell receptor beta chain was retrieved from a study of metastatic and nonmetastatic thyroid tumors (dated by TCRdb to about 2020). About the study as a whole: Repertoires were compared across peripheral blood and tumor or nodule tissue samples from malignant and benign thyroid patients.

The library was generated by PCR. This sample was sequenced with an Illumina HiSeq 4000. The TCR beta-chain CDR3 region of each patient was profiled by high-throughput sequencing. The published analysis was carried out like this. A classifier to discriminate distant-metastatic papillary thyroid cancer patients was built from CDR3 differences across clinicopathological groups. The Shannon index was used to measure repertoire diversity, and the Morisita-Horn index was used to measure how similar tumor and blood repertoires were. The public reads were reanalyzed by TCRdb: fastp trimming at Q25, MiXCR alignment, in-frame beta chains only. TCRdb's processing, not the study's, gives the V and J calls here. Counted in this sample were several thousand clones; about 25% of them appeared once. Jointly, the top ten make up 10% of the sample. The full study reports these points: In both blood and tumor samples, malignant tumors were reported to have significantly higher TCR beta diversity than benign nodules.

Spanning cysteine to phenylalanine, the CDR3 consists of 16 amino acids. Only the CDR3 DNA stays, 48 bases, in frame from base 1. The junction shows trimming of 3 bases on V and 8 bases on J, and the gene matches do not reach 12 bases of it. CDR1 and CDR2 (MNHEY, SVGEGT) derive from the germline V gene. No patient had received any treatment before thyroid surgery. Using T-cell receptor beta sequencing, the study looked back at clinical samples from patients collected from about 2011 to 2019. With regard to this clone: Its antigen is still unknown. No quality values exist for individual bases; no much larger clone is one base distant.

In this chain, TRBV6-2 or TRBV6-3 is recombined with TRBJ2-7; TRBD2 agrees with 11 junctional bases. Sequencing was carried out using tumor tissue. The receptor's source is a male donor with papillary thyroid cancer or a benign thyroid nodule (not recorded which). Some clones in this sample may be carry-over from other donors' samples. CDR3 protein: CASSYRRLAGMSKQYF. The DNA sequence is TGTGCCAGCAGTTATCGAAGACTAGCGGGAATGTCCAAGCAGTACTTC.